Sequencing of this TCR beta chain was carried out in a study of T-cell reconstitution after alpha-beta-depleted transplantation in children (dated by TCRdb to about 2016). About the study as a whole: Using TCR repertoire profiling, the study quantitatively followed how T-cell immune reconstitution unfolded in children after TCRalphabeta/CD19-depleted allogeneic hematopoietic cell transplantation.

General study outcomes and caveats: About two months after transplant, the apparently early recovery of alphabetaT-cell counts reportedly depended on just several hundred clones that had expanded rapidly and came from non-depleted graft cells. Over subsequent months, a decline in hyperexpanded clone frequencies was noted, and after one year, T-cell counts and TCRbeta diversity were mostly ascribed to newly produced T cells. In some patients, high TCRbeta diversity at day 60 was attributed to recipient T cells and intrathymic progenitors that had survived conditioning.

This clonotype was seen at least ten times. Its specific antigen is unknown. Per-nucleotide qualities are absent, and no much larger clonotype sits a single base away. Libraries were prepared through PCR. The reads were generated on an Illumina HiSeq 2500. TCR library preparation used molecular barcoding, with unique molecular identifiers applied to normalize quantification of the TCRbeta repertoire. TCRdb reran the public reads through fastp at Q25 and MiXCR, keeping productive beta chains. Rows with one shared CDR3 protein collapse into an entry with the most common genes and DNA. The sample records 350,000 to 500,000 distinct CDR3 sequences, 43% of which are singletons. The ten biggest clones cover around a quarter of the sample. The treatment or condition label on this specimen signifies: allogeneic hematopoietic cell transplantation with graft depleted of TCRalphabeta T cells and CD19 B cells. The children who served as transplant recipients had been given grafts of TCRalphabeta/CD19-depleted allogeneic hematopoietic cells.

The cysteine opens and the phenylalanine closes a CDR3 of 15 amino acids. Only the CDR3 DNA is retained, 45 bases long and in frame from the first base. The CDR1 and CDR2 encoded by the germline V gene are LGHNA and YSLEER. Trimming costs V 2 bases and J 1 base, and their ends lie 8 bases apart. The sequence derives from a girl aged 2-10 years with aplastic anemia, due to receive a stem cell transplant. This chain joins TRBV4-3 to TRBJ2-2; the D gene cannot be resolved reliably. The starting material was PBMCs, obtained before TCRalphabeta/CD19-depleted stem cell transplant. The DNA sequence is as follows: TGCGCCAGCAGCCAATCCGTTTTGAACACCGGGGAGCTGTTTTTT. Its product reads: CASSQSVLNTGELFF.